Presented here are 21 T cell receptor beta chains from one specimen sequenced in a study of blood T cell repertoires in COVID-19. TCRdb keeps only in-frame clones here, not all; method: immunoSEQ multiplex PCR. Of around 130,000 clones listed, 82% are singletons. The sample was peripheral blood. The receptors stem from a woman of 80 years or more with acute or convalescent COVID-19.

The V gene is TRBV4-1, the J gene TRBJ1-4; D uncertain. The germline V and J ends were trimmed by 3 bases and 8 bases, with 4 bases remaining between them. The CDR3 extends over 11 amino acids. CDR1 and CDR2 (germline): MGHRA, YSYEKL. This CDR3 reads CASSQREKLFF. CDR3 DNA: TGCGCCAGCAGCCAGCGAGAAAAACTGTTTTTT.

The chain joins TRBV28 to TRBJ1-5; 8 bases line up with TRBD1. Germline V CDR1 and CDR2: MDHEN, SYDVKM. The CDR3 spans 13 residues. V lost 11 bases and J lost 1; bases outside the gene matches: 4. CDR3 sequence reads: CAEQGESNQPQHF. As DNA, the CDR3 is TGTGCCGAACAGGGGGAAAGCAATCAGCCCCAGCATTTT.

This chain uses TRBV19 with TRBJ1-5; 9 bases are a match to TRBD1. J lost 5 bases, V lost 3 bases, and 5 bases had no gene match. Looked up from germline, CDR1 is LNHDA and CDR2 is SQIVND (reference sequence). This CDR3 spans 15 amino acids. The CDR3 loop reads CASSILGTGHQPQHF. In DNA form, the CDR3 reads TGTGCCAGTAGTATTCTGGGGACAGGGCATCAGCCCCAGCATTTT.

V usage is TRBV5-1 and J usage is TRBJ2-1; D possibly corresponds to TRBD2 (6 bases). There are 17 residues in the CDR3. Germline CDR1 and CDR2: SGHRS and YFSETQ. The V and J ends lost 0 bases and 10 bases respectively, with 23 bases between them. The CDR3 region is CASSLDLRDRGSGEQFF. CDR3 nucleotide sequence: TGCGCCAGCAGCTTGGACCTCAGGGACCGGGGGTCGGGAGAGCAGTTCTTC.

The CDR3 nucleotides are TGTGCCAGCAAACAGACAGGGGTACGGAGGGAGACCCAGTACTTC. Translated, it gives CASKQTGVRRETQYF. This chain links TRBV6-6 with TRBJ2-5; 8 nucleotides agree with TRBD1. The CDR3 contains 15 residues. Germline CDR1 MNHNY, CDR2 SVGAGI (reference sequence). With V trimmed by 7 bases and J by 5 bases, 12 bases remained unmatched.

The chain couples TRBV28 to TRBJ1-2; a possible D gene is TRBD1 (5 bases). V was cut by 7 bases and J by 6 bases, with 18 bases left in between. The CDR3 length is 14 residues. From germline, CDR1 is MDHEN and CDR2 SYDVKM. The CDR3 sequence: CASNPPGGWDGYTF. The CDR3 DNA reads TGTGCCAGCAACCCCCCGGGGGGATGGGATGGCTACACCTTC.

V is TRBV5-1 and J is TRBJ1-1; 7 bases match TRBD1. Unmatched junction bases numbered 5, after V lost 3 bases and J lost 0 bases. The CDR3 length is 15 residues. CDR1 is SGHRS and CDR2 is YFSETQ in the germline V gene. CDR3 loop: CASSWGTAMNTEAFF. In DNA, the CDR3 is TGCGCCAGCAGCTGGGGGACAGCCATGAACACTGAAGCTTTCTTT. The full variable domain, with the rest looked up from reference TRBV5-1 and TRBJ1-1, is KAGVTQTPRYLIKTRGQQVTLSCSPISGHRSVSWYQQTPGQGLQFLFEYFSETQRNKGNFPGRFSGRQFSNSRSEMNVSTLELGDSALYLCASSWGTAMNTEAFFGQGTRLTVV.

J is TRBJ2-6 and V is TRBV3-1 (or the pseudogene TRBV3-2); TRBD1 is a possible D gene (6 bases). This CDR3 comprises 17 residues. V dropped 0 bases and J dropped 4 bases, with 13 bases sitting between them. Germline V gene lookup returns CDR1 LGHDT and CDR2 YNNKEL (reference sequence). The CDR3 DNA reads TGTGCCAGCAGCCAAGATCCGAGGGGGAGCGGGGCCAACGTCCTGACTTTC. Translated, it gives CASSQDPRGSGANVLTF.

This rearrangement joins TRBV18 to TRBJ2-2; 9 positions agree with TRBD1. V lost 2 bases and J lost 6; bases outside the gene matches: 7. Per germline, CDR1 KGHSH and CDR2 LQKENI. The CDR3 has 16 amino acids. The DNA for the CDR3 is TGTGCCAGCTCACCATACCGGGACAGGGTAGCCGGGGAGCTGTTTTTT. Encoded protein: CASSPYRDRVAGELFF.

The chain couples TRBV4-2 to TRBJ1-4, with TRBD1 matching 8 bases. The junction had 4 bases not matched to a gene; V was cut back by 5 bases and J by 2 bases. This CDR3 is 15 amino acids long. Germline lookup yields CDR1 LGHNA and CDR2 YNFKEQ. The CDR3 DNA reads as TGTGCCAGCAGCTCGGGGGACAGGACTAATGAAAAACTGTTTTTT. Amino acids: CASSSGDRTNEKLFF.

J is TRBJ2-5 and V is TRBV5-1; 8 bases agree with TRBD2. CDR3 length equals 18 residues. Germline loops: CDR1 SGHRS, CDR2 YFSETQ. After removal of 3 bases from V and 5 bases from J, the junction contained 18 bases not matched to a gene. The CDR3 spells CASSSDGGSGGLVETQYF. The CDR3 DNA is TGCGCCAGCAGCTCCGACGGGGGCAGCGGGGGTCTGGTTGAGACCCAGTACTTC.

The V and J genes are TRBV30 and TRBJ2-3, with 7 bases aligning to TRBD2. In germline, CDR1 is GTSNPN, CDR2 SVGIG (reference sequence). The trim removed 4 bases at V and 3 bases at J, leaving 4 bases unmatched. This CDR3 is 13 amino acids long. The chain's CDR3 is CAWTLGRTDTQYF. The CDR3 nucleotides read TGTGCCTGGACCCTCGGGAGGACAGATACGCAGTATTTT.

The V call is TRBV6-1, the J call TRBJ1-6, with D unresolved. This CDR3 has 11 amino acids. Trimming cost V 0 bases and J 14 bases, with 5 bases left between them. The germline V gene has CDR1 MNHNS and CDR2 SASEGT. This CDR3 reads CASSEARTLHF. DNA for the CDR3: TGTGCCAGCAGTGAAGCGCGAACCCTCCACTTT.

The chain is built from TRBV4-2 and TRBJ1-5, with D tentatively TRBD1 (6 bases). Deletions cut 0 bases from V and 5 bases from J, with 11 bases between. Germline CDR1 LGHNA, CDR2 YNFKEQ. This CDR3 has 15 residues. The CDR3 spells CASSQDLTGYQPQHF. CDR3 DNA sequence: TGTGCCAGCAGCCAAGATCTGACAGGATATCAGCCCCAGCATTTT.

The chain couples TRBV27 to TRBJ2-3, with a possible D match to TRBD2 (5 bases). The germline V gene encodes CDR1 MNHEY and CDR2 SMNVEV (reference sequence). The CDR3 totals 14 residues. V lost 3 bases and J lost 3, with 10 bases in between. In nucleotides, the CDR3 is TGTGCCAGCAGTTTCCGGGAAAGTACAGATACGCAGTATTTT. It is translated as CASSFRESTDTQYF.

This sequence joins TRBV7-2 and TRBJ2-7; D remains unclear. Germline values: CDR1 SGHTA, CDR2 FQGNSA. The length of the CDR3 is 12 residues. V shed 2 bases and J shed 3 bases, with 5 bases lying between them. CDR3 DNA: TGTGCCAGCAGCTTATTTCTCTACGAGCAGTACTTC. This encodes CASSLFLYEQYF.

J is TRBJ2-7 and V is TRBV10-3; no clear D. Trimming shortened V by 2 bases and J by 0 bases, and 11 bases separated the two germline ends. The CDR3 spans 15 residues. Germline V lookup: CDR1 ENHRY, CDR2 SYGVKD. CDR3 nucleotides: TGTGCCATCAGTGAGACAGAGACCCTCTCCTACGAGCAGTACTTC. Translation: CAISETETLSYEQYF.

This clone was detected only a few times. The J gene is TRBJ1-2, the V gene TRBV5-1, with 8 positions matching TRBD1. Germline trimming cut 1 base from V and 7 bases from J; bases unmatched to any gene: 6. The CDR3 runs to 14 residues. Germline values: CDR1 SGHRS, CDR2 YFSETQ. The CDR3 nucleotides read TGCGCCAGCAGCTTGCAGGGGGCGACCTCTGGCTACACCTTC. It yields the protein CASSLQGATSGYTF.

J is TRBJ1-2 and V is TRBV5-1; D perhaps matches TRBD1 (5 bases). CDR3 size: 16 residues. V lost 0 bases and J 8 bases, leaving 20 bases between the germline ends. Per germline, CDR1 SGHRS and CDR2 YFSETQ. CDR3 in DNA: TGCGCCAGCAGCTTGGTATACCGGAAGGGGTTGGGCGGCTACACCTTC. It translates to CASSLVYRKGLGGYTF.

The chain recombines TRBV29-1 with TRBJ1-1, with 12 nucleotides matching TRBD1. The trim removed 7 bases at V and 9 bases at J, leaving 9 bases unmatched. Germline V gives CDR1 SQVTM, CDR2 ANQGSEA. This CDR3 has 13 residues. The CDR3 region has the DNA TGCAGCGGCCGGGACAGGGGGCTTGGTAAAGCTTTCTTT. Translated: CSGRDRGLGKAFF.

The CDR3 coding sequence is TGTGCCAGCATATTGAGGGGGCGGTTTCAAGAGACCCAGTACTTC. This codes for CASILRGRFQETQYF. This sequence joins TRBV5-4 and TRBJ2-5; TRBD1 matches at 7 bases. The germline V gene has CDR1 SGHNT and CDR2 YYREEE (reference sequence). J was trimmed by 2 bases and V by 6 bases; bases with no gene match: 10. The CDR3 runs 15 residues.